These 17 T cell receptor beta chains were sequenced from one sample in a study of T cell responses to AZD1222 COVID-19 vaccine. Profiled with immunoSEQ multiplex PCR; TCRdb holds only in-frame clones, not every one. The data contain roughly 77,000 clones, around 90% of them singletons. The source was peripheral blood, collected on day 0 of MenACWY control vaccination. These receptors all stem from an adult in good health.

On this clone: The sample carries other DNA sequences with the same CDR3. The J gene is TRBJ1-1, the V gene TRBV27, with D uncertain. Germline V gene lookup returns CDR1 MNHEY and CDR2 SMNVEV (reference sequence). The CDR3 length is 13 residues. Trimming took 2 bases from V and 1 from J, leaving 5 bases between them. The CDR3 DNA follows: TGTGCCAGCAGTTTACGGGGGAACACTGAAGCTTTCTTT. Protein product: CASSLRGNTEAFF.

The chain links TRBV30 to TRBJ2-6; 9 nucleotides line up with TRBD1. Trimming removed 8 bases from V and 2 bases from J; junction bases left unmatched: 10. The CDR3 runs 16 residues. CDR1 and CDR2 from the germline V gene are GTSNPN and SVGIG (reference sequence). The CDR3 region has the DNA TGTGCCGCCCGACAGGGGGGGAAGGCTGGGGCCAACGTCCTGACTTTC. Protein sequence: CAARQGGKAGANVLTF.

In this sample, this clone turned up once. The chain is built from TRBV5-1 and TRBJ2-1; TRBD1 or TRBD2 may be the D gene (6 bases each). V dropped 0 bases and J dropped 0 bases, with 7 bases sitting between them. The CDR3 spans 15 residues. CDR1 is SGHRS, CDR2 YFSETQ, per germline. As DNA, the CDR3 is TGCGCCAGCAGCTTGGAGGGGGGCTCCTACAATGAGCAGTTCTTC. Amino acids: CASSLEGGSYNEQFF.

The J gene is TRBJ1-1, the V gene TRBV6-5; D unclear. Germline V gene data show CDR1 as MNHEY and CDR2 as SVGAGI. Trimming left V 0 bases short and J 1 base short, with 6 bases between. This CDR3 has 14 residues. The chain's CDR3 is CASSYSGRNTEAFF. The CDR3 DNA reads TGTGCCAGCAGTTACTCCGGACGGAACACTGAAGCTTTCTTT.

This rearrangement joins TRBV2 to TRBJ2-7; D not resolved. The CDR3 sequence is 11 residues long. The germline V gene has CDR1 SNHLY and CDR2 FYNNEI. V was trimmed by 6 bases and J by 2 bases, leaving 5 bases between them. The CDR3 loop reads CASSQTYEQYF. The DNA of the CDR3 is TGTGCCAGCAGCCAGACCTACGAGCAGTACTTC.

V and J are TRBV5-6 and TRBJ1-6; D remains unclear. Between the trimmed V and J ends, which lost 0 bases and 0 bases, there was a span of 7 bases. Germline loops: CDR1 SGHDT, CDR2 YYEEEE. CDR3 size: 16 residues. The CDR3 DNA follows: TGTGCCAGCAGCTTGGGAGTAAGCTCCTATAATTCACCCCTCCACTTT. This translates into CASSLGVSSYNSPLHF. The whole variable domain, filled in from reference TRBV5-6 and TRBJ1-6, reads DAGVTQSPTHLIKTRGQQVTLRCSPKSGHDTVSWYQQALGQGPQFIFQYYEEEERQRGNFPDRFSGHQFPNYSSELNVNALLLGDSALYLCASSLGVSSYNSPLHFGNGTRLTVT.

The J gene is TRBJ1-4, the V gene TRBV21-1. TRBV21-1 has pseudogene status. The CDR3 is made up of 15 amino acids. The CDR3 bases are TGTGCCAGCAGCAAAGTTGCAGCGCCTAATGAAAAACTGTTTTTT. This sequence encodes CASSKVAAPNEKLFF.

This clone qualifies as medium-sized. The V gene is TRBV3-1 (or the pseudogene TRBV3-2), the J gene TRBJ1-1; D call uncertain. The V gene's germline CDR1 is LGHDT and CDR2 YNNKEL (reference sequence). Trimming stripped 4 bases from V and 1 base from J, with 10 bases between. There are 14 residues in the CDR3. The CDR3 nucleotides are TGTGCCAGCAGCCCTAAGTGGAAGAACACTGAAGCTTTCTTT. This gives the protein CASSPKWKNTEAFF.

This rearrangement joins TRBV6-5 to TRBJ1-1, with D possibly TRBD1 on 6 matching bases. The V and J ends lost 0 bases and 2 bases respectively, with 7 bases between them. The CDR3 spans 14 residues. Germline values: CDR1 MNHEY, CDR2 SVGAGI. The CDR3 reads CASSYSQGNTEAFF. CDR3 DNA: TGTGCCAGCAGTTACTCACAGGGAAACACTGAAGCTTTCTTT.

This clone showed up just a few times. The chain has TRBV9 and TRBJ2-7; 8 nucleotides match TRBD2. Germline V gene lookup returns CDR1 SGDLS and CDR2 YYNGEE. This CDR3 is built from 17 residues. V was clipped by 0 bases and J by 4 bases; unmatched bases: 12. CDR3 residues: CASSVGDSGEGLYEQYF. As DNA, the CDR3 is TGTGCCAGCAGCGTAGGAGATAGCGGGGAAGGACTGTACGAGCAGTACTTC.

The chain links TRBV18 to TRBJ2-3, with D possibly being TRBD2 (6 bases). The CDR3 has 16 residues. Germline V gives CDR1 KGHSH, CDR2 LQKENI. V gave up 3 bases and J gave up 5 bases, with 18 bases separating them. This CDR3 is CASSPLERGWGDTQYF. CDR3 nucleotide sequence: TGTGCCAGCTCACCCCTCGAACGGGGGTGGGGAGATACGCAGTATTTT.

This rearrangement joins TRBV24-1 to TRBJ2-3; 13 bases line up with TRBD2. V lost 3 bases and J lost 5; bases outside the gene matches: 4. CDR3 length: 16 residues. In germline, CDR1 is KGHDR, CDR2 SFDVKD. The CDR3 coding sequence is TGTGCCACCAGTGATATACTAGCGGGGGGGTTAGATACGCAGTATTTT. Protein product: CATSDILAGGLDTQYF.

The chain couples TRBV4-3 to TRBJ1-6, with TRBD1 as a possible D gene (6 bases). Trimming removed 0 bases at V and 10 bases at J, with 13 bases between. Germline V lookup: CDR1 LGHNA, CDR2 YSLEER. The CDR3 spans 15 residues. The CDR3 reads CASSQDTGNGSPLHF. CDR3 DNA sequence: TGCGCCAGCAGCCAAGATACAGGGAATGGATCACCCCTCCACTTT.

The chain joins TRBV24-1 to TRBJ1-3; a weak D match, TRBD1 (5 bases). The CDR3 spans 16 residues. Germline V lookup: CDR1 KGHDR, CDR2 SFDVKD. The germline V and J ends were trimmed by 4 bases and 4 bases, with 16 bases remaining between them. CDR3 nucleotides: TGTGCCACCAGTGACACGGGGCCAGGGATGGGAAACACCATATATTTT. Its translation is CATSDTGPGMGNTIYF.

The rearrangement uses TRBV11-3 and TRBJ1-2; no firm D call. In germline, CDR1 is SGHNT, CDR2 YENEEA. V gave up 4 bases and J gave up 0 bases, with 12 bases separating them. The CDR3 sequence is 15 residues long. CDR3 loop: CASSSGRSPNYGYTF. Written as DNA, the CDR3 is TGTGCCAGCAGCTCTGGACGGAGCCCTAACTATGGCTACACCTTC.

The chain combines TRBV9 with TRBJ2-2; weak D call: TRBD2 (6 bases). The CDR3 totals 14 residues. V lost 4 bases and J lost 7, with 14 bases in between. Looked up from germline, CDR1 is SGDLS and CDR2 is YYNGEE. The CDR3 region has the DNA TGTGCCAGCAGCCTAGGAGGGGAGAGCGGGGAGCTGTTTTTT. Translating gives CASSLGGESGELFF.

The V gene is TRBV7-8, the J gene TRBJ1-5; 8 positions match TRBD1. This CDR3 comprises 15 residues. V lost 5 bases and J lost 4; bases outside the gene matches: 7. Germline V gene lookup returns CDR1 SGHVS and CDR2 FQNEAQ. CDR3 DNA: TGTGCCAGCAGCGTCCAGGGGGCTCGTAATCAGCCCCAGCATTTT. It is translated as CASSVQGARNQPQHF.